The rows below give T cell receptor beta chains drawn from one sample of a study of control samples from healthy donors and cancer patients. Clones were read by immunoSEQ multiplex PCR, and TCRdb kept only the in-frame ones, dropping some. This table holds fewer than 200,000 clones, about 94% found once. The sequenced sample consisted of PBMCs. All receptors come from a man in his sixties with colorectal cancer. Each CDR3 is given with its conserved first and last residue. The D gene is left open where the match is weak. Rows may omit the clone size; those that give it use once, few, many or a size class.

j_call d_call clone_size v_call cdr3_nt cdr3_aa
TRBJ1-1 TRBD1 - TRBV25-1 TGTGCCAGCAGACAGGGGCATAGAGCTTTCTTT CASRQGHRAFF
TRBJ2-3 - - TRBV6-5 TGTGCCAGCAGGCGGTCTAGCACAGATACGCAGTATTTT CASRRSSTDTQYF
TRBJ2-3 - - TRBV29-1 TGCAGCGGCAGGGTATTCGGGCCAGATACGCAGTATTTT CSGRVFGPDTQYF
TRBJ1-3 - - TRBV6-5 TGTGCCAGCAGCCCAGACGGGGCACCTGGAAACACCATATATTTT CASSPDGAPGNTIYF
TRBJ1-5 - - TRBV27 TGTGCCAGCAGTTCTCGGGGCCTTAGCAATCAGCCCCAGCATTTT CASSSRGLSNQPQHF
TRBJ2-7 - - TRBV10-2 TGCGCCAGCACCGCCCGAGGAGGGGCCCCTGACCTCGGTGAGCAGTACTTC CASTARGGAPDLGEQYF
TRBJ1-1 - - TRBV18 TGTGCCAGCTCACCAAGGGGGACTCGGGACACTGAAGCTTTCTTT CASSPRGTRDTEAFF
TRBJ2-3 - - TRBV5-1 TGCGCCAGCGGGTTCCAGAGCACAGATACGCAGTATTTT CASGFQSTDTQYF
TRBJ2-2 TRBD1 - TRBV27 TGTGCCAGCAGTTCCAGGGGGCTGGACACCGGGGAGCTGTTTTTT CASSSRGLDTGELFF
TRBJ1-1 - once TRBV10-1 TGCGCCAGCAGTCTGGGGTCCGACACTGAAGCTTTCTTT CASSLGSDTEAFF
TRBJ1-2 TRBD1 - TRBV7-9 TGTGCCAGCACCACCCAAACCGGGACAGCGGATGGCTACACCTTC CASTTQTGTADGYTF
TRBJ1-1 TRBD1 - TRBV27 TGTGCCAGCAGTTGGGGACAGGGGATGGCTGAAGCTTTCTTT CASSWGQGMAEAFF
TRBJ1-6 TRBD1 - TRBV5-6 TGTGCCAGCAGCTTCCAGGGGGGCACCTATAATTCACCCCTCCACTTT CASSFQGGTYNSPLHF
TRBJ2-2 - - TRBV5-1 TGCGCCAGCAGCATGGACACGGAGCTGTTTTTT CASSMDTELFF
TRBJ2-7 - - TRBV7-9 TGTGCCAGCAGCTTAGGGGGGGGCAGAGCCTACGAGCAGTACTTC CASSLGGGRAYEQYF
TRBJ1-1 TRBD1 - TRBV3-1/TRBV3-2 TGTGCCAGCAGCCCTCCGACAGGGGCTCCGAGAACTGAAGCTTTCTTT CASSPPTGAPRTEAFF
TRBJ1-5 TRBD1 - TRBV19 TGTGCCAGTAGGAGAGGACAGGGGGGCAATCAGCCCCAGCATTTT CASRRGQGGNQPQHF
TRBJ2-2 - - TRBV18 TGTGCCAGCTCACCTAATTCCAACACCGGGGAGCTGTTTTTT CASSPNSNTGELFF
TRBJ2-5 TRBD1 - TRBV10-3 TGTGCCATCAGTATAGAGGGACAGAAAGAGACCCAGTACTTC CAISIEGQKETQYF
TRBJ1-3 - once TRBV19 TGTGCCAGTAGTGGCCTGGTGGCGAGCTCTGGAAACACCATATATTTT CASSGLVASSGNTIYF
TRBJ2-2 TRBD2 - TRBV3-1/TRBV3-2 TGTGCCAGCAGCCAAGGGACTAGCGGGGGGGCGAGCGGGGAGCTGTTTTTT CASSQGTSGGASGELFF
TRBJ2-5 TRBD1 - TRBV29-1 TGCAGCGGGACAGGGCTGGAGACCCAGTACTTC CSGTGLETQYF
TRBJ2-2 - - TRBV27 TGTGCCAGCACCCTGGGAGGGGGCAGAATCGGGGAGCTGTTTTTT CASTLGGGRIGELFF
TRBJ1-6 - - TRBV30 TGTGCCTGGACTACTGCGGGGATCTCTCCTATTTCACCCCTCCACTTT CAWTTAGISPISPLHF
TRBJ1-1 - - TRBV19 TGTGCCAGTAGTATCGGACCGAACACTGAAGCTTTCTTT CASSIGPNTEAFF
TRBJ2-3 TRBD1 - TRBV10-1 TGCGCCAGCATAAATGGGACAGGGCAGGCAGATACGCAGTATTTT CASINGTGQADTQYF
TRBJ2-1 TRBD1 - TRBV6-6 TGTGCCAGCAGTTACTCGAGACAGGGTCGCGATGAGCAGTTCTTC CASSYSRQGRDEQFF
TRBJ2-3 TRBD1 once TRBV6-4 TGTGCCAGCAGTGGGACAGGGGGCGAAGATACGCAGTATTTT CASSGTGGEDTQYF
TRBJ2-2 - - TRBV28 TGTGCCAGCAGACTCAGCCAAGCGAACACCGGGGAGCTGTTTTTT CASRLSQANTGELFF
TRBJ2-7 TRBD1 - TRBV6-6 TGTGCCAGCAGTACCCGGACAGGGATTTACGAGCAGTACTTC CASSTRTGIYEQYF
TRBJ2-1 TRBD1 - TRBV5-8 TGTGCCAGCAGCTTGGGGCAGGGGGACTACAATGAGCAGTTCTTC CASSLGQGDYNEQFF
TRBJ2-1 TRBD2 - TRBV13 TGTGCCAGCAGCTTTGAGGTGACTAGCGGGGGGTATTCCTACAATGAGCAGTTCTTC CASSFEVTSGGYSYNEQFF
TRBJ1-4 - - TRBV6-5 TGTGCCAGCAGTTACTCCACGGGGGCAACTAATGAAAAACTGTTTTTT CASSYSTGATNEKLFF